This is a list of T cell receptor beta chains from one sample in a study of cytomegalovirus exposure and HLA in healthy donors. Only in-frame clones appear in the TCRdb table, and some are missing; sequencing was by immunoSEQ multiplex PCR. Of some 150,000 clones listed, under 80% are singletons. Input material: PBMCs. Receptors were obtained from a man between 18 and 35 years old in good health and CMV-seropositive. CDR3s include the opening cysteine and the closing phenylalanine or tryptophan. The order of the fields is V gene, D gene, clone size, J gene, CDR3 protein, CDR3 DNA. The D gene is left open where the match is weak. Part of the rows lack a size; the others show once, few, many or a class for expanded clones.

v_call: TRBV2
d_call: TRBD1
clone_size: .
j_call: TRBJ2-2
cdr3_aa: CASSRDRGGELFF
cdr3_nt: TGTGCCAGCAGTAGGGACAGGGGCGGGGAGCTGTTTTTT

v_call: TRBV29-1
d_call: .
clone_size: .
j_call: TRBJ1-2
cdr3_aa: CSVDEDRGSGYTF
cdr3_nt: TGCAGCGTTGACGAGGACCGGGGGAGTGGCTACACCTTC

v_call: TRBV11-2
d_call: TRBD1
clone_size: .
j_call: TRBJ1-4
cdr3_aa: CASRTGETTKLFF
cdr3_nt: TGTGCCAGCAGGACAGGGGAAACCACGAAACTGTTTTTT

v_call: TRBV6-5
d_call: .
clone_size: .
j_call: TRBJ1-4
cdr3_aa: CASSARGGVEKLFF
cdr3_nt: TGTGCCAGCAGTGCCCGGGGAGGGGTTGAAAAACTGTTTTTT

v_call: TRBV6-5
d_call: .
clone_size: .
j_call: TRBJ1-1
cdr3_aa: CASSFLWTSVEAFF
cdr3_nt: TGTGCCAGCAGTTTCCTTTGGACAAGCGTTGAAGCTTTCTTT

v_call: TRBV7-9
d_call: .
clone_size: .
j_call: TRBJ2-1
cdr3_aa: CASSFRDNLNEQFF
cdr3_nt: TGTGCCAGCAGCTTCAGGGATAACCTGAATGAGCAGTTCTTC

v_call: TRBV29-1
d_call: TRBD1
clone_size: .
j_call: TRBJ1-2
cdr3_aa: CSVDVGPGQQGDGYTF
cdr3_nt: TGCAGCGTTGACGTGGGACCGGGACAGCAAGGAGATGGCTACACCTTC

v_call: TRBV6-1
d_call: .
clone_size: once
j_call: TRBJ1-4
cdr3_aa: CASRGRRNEKLFF
cdr3_nt: TGTGCCAGTCGGGGGAGGAGGAATGAAAAACTGTTTTTT

v_call: TRBV11-3
d_call: .
clone_size: .
j_call: TRBJ2-1
cdr3_aa: CASSPDTNRQFF
cdr3_nt: TGTGCCAGCAGTCCGGACACGAATAGGCAGTTCTTC

v_call: TRBV15
d_call: .
clone_size: .
j_call: TRBJ2-5
cdr3_aa: CATSRDSRGQETQYF
cdr3_nt: TGTGCCACCAGCAGAGATAGCAGGGGACAAGAGACCCAGTACTTC

v_call: TRBV5-1
d_call: TRBD2
clone_size: .
j_call: TRBJ2-3
cdr3_aa: CASSPGLAGGSSTQYF
cdr3_nt: TGCGCCAGCAGCCCGGGACTAGCGGGGGGGTCGAGTACGCAGTATTTT

v_call: TRBV7-6
d_call: .
clone_size: .
j_call: TRBJ2-6
cdr3_aa: CASSLGQRNGGANVLTF
cdr3_nt: TGTGCCAGCAGCTTAGGACAGCGAAATGGGGGGGCCAACGTCCTGACTTTC

v_call: TRBV2
d_call: TRBD2
clone_size: .
j_call: TRBJ2-5
cdr3_aa: CASSGGIGETQYF
cdr3_nt: TGTGCCAGCAGCGGGGGGATAGGGGAGACCCAGTACTTC

v_call: TRBV19
d_call: .
clone_size: .
j_call: TRBJ2-7
cdr3_aa: CASSIRVGEQYF
cdr3_nt: TGTGCCAGTAGTATCAGGGTAGGGGAGCAGTACTTC

v_call: TRBV15
d_call: TRBD1
clone_size: .
j_call: TRBJ1-2
cdr3_aa: CATSRDKGASNYGYTF
cdr3_nt: TGTGCCACCAGCAGAGATAAGGGGGCGTCTAACTATGGCTACACCTTC